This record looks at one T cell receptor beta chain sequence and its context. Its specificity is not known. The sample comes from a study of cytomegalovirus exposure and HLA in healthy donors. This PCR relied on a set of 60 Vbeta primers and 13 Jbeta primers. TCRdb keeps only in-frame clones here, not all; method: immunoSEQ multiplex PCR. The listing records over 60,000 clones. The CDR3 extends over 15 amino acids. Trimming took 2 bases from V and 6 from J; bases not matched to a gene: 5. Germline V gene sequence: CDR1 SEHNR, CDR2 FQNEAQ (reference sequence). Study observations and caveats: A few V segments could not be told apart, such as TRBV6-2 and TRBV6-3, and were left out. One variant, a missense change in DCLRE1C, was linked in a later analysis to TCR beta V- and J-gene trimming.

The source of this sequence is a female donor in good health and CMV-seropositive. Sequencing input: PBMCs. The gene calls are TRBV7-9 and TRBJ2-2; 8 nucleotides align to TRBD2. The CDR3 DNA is TGTGCCAGCAGCTTACCCCGGGGGGGCTCCGGGGAGCTGTTTTTT. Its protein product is CASSLPRGGSGELFF.